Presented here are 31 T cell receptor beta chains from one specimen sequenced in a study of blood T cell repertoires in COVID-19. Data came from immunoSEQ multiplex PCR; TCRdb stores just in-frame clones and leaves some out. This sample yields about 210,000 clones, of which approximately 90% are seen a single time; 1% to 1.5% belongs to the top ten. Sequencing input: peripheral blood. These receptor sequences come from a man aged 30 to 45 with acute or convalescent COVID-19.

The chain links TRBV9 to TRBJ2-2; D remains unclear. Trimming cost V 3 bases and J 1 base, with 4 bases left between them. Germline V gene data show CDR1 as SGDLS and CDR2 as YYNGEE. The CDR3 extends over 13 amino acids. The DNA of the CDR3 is TGTGCCAGCAGCGCCCAGAACACCGGGGAGCTGTTTTTT. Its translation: CASSAQNTGELFF.

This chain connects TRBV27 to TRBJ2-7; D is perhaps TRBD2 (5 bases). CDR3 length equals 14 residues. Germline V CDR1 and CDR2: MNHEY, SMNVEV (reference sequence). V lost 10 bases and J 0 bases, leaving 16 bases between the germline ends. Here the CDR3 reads CATHNTGISYEQYF. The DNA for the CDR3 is TGTGCCACACACAACACCGGGATCTCCTACGAGCAGTACTTC.

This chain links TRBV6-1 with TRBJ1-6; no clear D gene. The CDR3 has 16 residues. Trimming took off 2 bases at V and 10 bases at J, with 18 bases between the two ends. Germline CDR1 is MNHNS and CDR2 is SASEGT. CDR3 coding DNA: TGTGCCAGCAGTGAATCGCTGTCCGGGTTGGAATCACCCCTCCACTTT. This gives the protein CASSESLSGLESPLHF.

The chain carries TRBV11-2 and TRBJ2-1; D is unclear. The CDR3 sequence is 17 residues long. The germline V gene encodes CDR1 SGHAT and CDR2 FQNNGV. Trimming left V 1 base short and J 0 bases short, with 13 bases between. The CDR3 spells CASSLALSPVSYNEQFF. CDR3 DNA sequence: TGTGCCAGCAGCTTAGCCCTTAGCCCGGTCTCCTACAATGAGCAGTTCTTC.

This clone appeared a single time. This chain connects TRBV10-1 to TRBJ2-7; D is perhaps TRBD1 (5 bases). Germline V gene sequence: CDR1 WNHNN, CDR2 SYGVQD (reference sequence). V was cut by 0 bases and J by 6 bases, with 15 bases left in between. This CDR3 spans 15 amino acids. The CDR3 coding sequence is TGCGCCAGCAGTGAGTCAAAAAGGGGCGTTGGCGAGCAGTACTTC. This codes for CASSESKRGVGEQYF.

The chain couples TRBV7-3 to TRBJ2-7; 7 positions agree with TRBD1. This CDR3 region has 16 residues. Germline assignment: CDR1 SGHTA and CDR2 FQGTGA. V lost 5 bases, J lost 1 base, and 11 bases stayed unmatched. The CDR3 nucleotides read TGTGCCAGCAGCAAAGTCCAGGGGGTGGGATCCTACGAGCAGTACTTC. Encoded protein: CASSKVQGVGSYEQYF.

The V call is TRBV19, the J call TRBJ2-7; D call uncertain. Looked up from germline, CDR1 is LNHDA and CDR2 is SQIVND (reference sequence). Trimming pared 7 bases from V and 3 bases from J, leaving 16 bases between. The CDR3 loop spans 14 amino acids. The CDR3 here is CASNTRHGNYEQYF. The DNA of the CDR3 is TGTGCCAGTAACACGAGACACGGAAACTACGAGCAGTACTTC.

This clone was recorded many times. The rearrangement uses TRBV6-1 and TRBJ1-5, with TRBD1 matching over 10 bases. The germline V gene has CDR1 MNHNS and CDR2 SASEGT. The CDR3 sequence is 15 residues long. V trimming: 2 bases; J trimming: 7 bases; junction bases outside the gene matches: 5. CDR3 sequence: CASSEPGQGYQPQHF. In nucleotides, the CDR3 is TGTGCCAGCAGTGAACCGGGACAGGGGTACCAGCCCCAGCATTTT.

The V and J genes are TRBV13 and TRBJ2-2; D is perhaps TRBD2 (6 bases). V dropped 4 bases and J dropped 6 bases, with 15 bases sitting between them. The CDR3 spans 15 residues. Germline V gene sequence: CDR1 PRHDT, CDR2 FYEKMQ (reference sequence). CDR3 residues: CASSWYFGGAGELFF. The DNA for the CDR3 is TGTGCCAGCAGCTGGTACTTCGGAGGGGCCGGGGAGCTGTTTTTT.

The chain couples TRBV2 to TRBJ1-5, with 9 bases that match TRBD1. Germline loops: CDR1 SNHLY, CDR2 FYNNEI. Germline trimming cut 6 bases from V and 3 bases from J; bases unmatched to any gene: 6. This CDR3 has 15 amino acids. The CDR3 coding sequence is TGTGCCAGCAGCCGGGACAGGGCTCCCAATCAGCCCCAGCATTTT. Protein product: CASSRDRAPNQPQHF.

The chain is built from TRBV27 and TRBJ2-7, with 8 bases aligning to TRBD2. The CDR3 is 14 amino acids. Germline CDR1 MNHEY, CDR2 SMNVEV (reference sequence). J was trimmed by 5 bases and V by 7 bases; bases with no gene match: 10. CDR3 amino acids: CASTPGTSFHEQYF. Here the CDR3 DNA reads TGTGCCAGCACCCCCGGGACTAGTTTTCACGAGCAGTACTTC.

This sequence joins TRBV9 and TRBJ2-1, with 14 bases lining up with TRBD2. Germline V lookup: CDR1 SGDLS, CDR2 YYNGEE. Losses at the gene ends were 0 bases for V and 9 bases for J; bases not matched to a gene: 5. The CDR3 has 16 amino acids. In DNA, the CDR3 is TGTGCCAGCAGCGTAGAGGGACTAGCGGGAGTCGGTGAGCAGTTCTTC. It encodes CASSVEGLAGVGEQFF.

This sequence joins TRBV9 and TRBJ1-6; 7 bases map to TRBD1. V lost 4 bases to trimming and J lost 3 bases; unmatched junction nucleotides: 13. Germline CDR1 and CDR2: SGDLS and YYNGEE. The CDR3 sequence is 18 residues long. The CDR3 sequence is CASSPYSDRVYYNSPLHF. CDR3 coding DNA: TGTGCCAGCAGCCCATATTCCGACAGGGTGTACTATAATTCACCCCTCCACTTT.

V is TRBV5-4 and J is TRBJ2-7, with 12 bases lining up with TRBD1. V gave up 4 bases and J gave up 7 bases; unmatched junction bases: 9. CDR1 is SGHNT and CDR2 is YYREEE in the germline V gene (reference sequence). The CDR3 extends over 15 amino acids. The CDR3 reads CASSPEGTGGREQYF. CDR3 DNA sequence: TGTGCCAGCAGCCCTGAAGGGACAGGGGGCCGGGAGCAGTACTTC. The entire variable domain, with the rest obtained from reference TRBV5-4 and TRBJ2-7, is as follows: ETGVTQSPTHLIKTRGQQVTLRCSSQSGHNTVSWYQQALGQGPQFIFQYYREEENGRGNFPPRFSGLQFPNYSSELNVNALELDDSALYLCASSPEGTGGREQYFGPGTRLTVT.

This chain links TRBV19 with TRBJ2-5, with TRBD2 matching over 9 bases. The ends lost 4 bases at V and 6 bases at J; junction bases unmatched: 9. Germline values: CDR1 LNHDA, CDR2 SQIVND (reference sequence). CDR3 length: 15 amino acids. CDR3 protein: CASSSLAGRIQTQYF. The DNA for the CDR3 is TGTGCCAGTAGTAGTCTAGCGGGAAGGATACAGACCCAGTACTTC.

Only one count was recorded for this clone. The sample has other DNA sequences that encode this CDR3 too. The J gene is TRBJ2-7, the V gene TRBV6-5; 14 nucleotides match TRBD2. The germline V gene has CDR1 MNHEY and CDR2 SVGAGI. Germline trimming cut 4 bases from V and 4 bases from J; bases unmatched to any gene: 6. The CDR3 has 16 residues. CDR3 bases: TGTGCCAGCAGTTTAGGACTAGCGGGAGGAGGGTACGAGCAGTACTTC. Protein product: CASSLGLAGGGYEQYF.

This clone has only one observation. The CDR3 region is CASSSGGGGSEQFF. The CDR3, as DNA: TGTGCCAGCAGCTCAGGGGGCGGTGGGAGTGAGCAGTTCTTC. The J gene is TRBJ2-1, the V gene TRBV7-3, with 8 bases lining up with TRBD1. Germline values: CDR1 SGHTA, CDR2 FQGTGA. J lost 9 bases, V lost 4 bases, and 8 bases had no gene match. The CDR3 has 14 amino acids.

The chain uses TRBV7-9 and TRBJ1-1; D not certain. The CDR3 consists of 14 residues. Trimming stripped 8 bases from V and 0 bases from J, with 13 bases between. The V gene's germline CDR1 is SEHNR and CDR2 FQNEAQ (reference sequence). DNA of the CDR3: TGTGCCAGCGCCGTAACAGTAGTGAACACTGAAGCTTTCTTT. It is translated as CASAVTVVNTEAFF. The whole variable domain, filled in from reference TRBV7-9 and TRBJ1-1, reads DTGVSQNPRHKITKRGQNVTFRCDPISEHNRLYWYRQTLGQGPEFLTYFQNEAQLEKSRLLSDRFSAERPKGSFSTLEIQRTEQGDSAMYLCASAVTVVNTEAFFGQGTRLTVV.

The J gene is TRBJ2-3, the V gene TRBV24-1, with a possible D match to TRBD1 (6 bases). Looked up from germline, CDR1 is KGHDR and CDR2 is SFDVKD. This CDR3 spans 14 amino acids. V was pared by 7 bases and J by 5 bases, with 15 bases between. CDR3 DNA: TGTGCCACCAGCCCCTCAGGGGAAAAAGATACGCAGTATTTT. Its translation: CATSPSGEKDTQYF.

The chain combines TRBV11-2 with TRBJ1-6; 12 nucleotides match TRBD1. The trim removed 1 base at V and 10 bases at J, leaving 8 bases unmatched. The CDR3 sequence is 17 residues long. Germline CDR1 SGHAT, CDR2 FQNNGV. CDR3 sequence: CASSLGLGQGALSPLHF. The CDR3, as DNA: TGTGCCAGCAGCTTAGGTCTGGGACAGGGGGCTTTGTCACCCCTCCACTTT.

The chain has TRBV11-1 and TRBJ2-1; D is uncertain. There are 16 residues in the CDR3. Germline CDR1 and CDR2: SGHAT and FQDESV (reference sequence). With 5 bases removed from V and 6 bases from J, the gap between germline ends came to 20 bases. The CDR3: CASSHFEVTGFNEQFF. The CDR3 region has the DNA TGTGCCAGCAGCCACTTTGAAGTAACTGGTTTCAATGAGCAGTTCTTC.

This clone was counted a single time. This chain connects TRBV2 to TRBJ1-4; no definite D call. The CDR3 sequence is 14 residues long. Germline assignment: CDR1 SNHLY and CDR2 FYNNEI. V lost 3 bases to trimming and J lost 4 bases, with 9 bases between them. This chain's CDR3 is CASSEGSRNEKLFF. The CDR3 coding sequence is TGTGCCAGCAGTGAGGGGAGCCGTAATGAAAAACTGTTTTTT.

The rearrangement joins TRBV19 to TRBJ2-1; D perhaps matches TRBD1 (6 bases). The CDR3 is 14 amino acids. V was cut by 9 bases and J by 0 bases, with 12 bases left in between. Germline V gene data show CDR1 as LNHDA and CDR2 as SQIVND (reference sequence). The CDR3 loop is CASGQGHSYNEQFF. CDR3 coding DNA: TGTGCCAGCGGCCAGGGACACTCCTACAATGAGCAGTTCTTC.

CDR3 in DNA: TGTGCCAGCAGCCTAAGAGTGGGCAGAAGAAACTATGGCTACACCTTC. Encoded protein: CASSLRVGRRNYGYTF. This sequence joins TRBV3-1 (or the pseudogene TRBV3-2) and TRBJ1-2; unclear D gene. This CDR3 is 16 amino acids long. Trimming left V 4 bases short and J 2 bases short, with 17 bases between. Germline loops: CDR1 LGHDT, CDR2 YNNKEL (reference sequence).

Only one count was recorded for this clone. The CDR3 is CSARRAETQYF. CDR3 sequence (DNA): TGCAGTGCGCGACGAGCGGAGACCCAGTACTTC. The chain joins TRBV20-1 to TRBJ2-5, with D hard to call. Between the trimmed V and J ends, which lost 6 bases and 5 bases, there was a span of 10 bases. Germline V CDR1 and CDR2: DFQATT, SNEGSKA (reference sequence). This CDR3 comprises 11 residues.

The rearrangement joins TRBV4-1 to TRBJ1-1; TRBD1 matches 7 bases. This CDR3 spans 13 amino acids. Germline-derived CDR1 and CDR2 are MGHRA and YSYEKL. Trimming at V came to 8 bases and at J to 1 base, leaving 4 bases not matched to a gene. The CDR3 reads CASRRTGNTEAFF. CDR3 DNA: TGCGCCAGCCGGAGGACAGGGAACACTGAAGCTTTCTTT.

The CDR3 DNA follows: TGTGCCAGAAGCCAAAAACAGGGGAACTATGGCTACACCTTC. Residues: CARSQKQGNYGYTF. This rearrangement joins TRBV5-3 to TRBJ1-2, with 7 bases aligning to TRBD1. TRBV5-3 is reported as an ORF; its role is uncertain. V shed 4 bases and J 2 bases; nucleotides not matched to a gene: 5. This CDR3 spans 14 amino acids.

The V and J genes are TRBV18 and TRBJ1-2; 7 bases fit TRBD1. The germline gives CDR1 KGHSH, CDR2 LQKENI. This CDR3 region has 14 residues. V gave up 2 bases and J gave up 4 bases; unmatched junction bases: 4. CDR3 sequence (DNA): TGTGCCAGCTCACCAGACAGGGAGAGCTATGGCTACACCTTC. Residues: CASSPDRESYGYTF.

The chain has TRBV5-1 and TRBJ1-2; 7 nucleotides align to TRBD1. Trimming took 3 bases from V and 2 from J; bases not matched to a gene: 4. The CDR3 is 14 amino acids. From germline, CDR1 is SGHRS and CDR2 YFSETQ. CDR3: CASSSGQTNYGYTF. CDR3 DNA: TGCGCCAGCAGCTCGGGACAGACAAACTATGGCTACACCTTC.

DNA of the CDR3: TGTGCCAGTAGAGGTACAGGACAAAATCAGCCCCAGCATTTT. This sequence encodes CASRGTGQNQPQHF. The V call is TRBV19, the J call TRBJ1-5, with a tentative D call TRBD1 (5 bases). Germline CDR1 is LNHDA and CDR2 is SQIVND (reference sequence). This CDR3 comprises 14 residues. V lost 6 bases to trimming and J lost 4 bases, with 13 bases between them.

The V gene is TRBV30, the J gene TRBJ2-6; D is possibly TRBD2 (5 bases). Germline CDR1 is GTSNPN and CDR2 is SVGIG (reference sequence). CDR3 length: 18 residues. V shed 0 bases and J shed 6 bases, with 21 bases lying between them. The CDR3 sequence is CAWSVTSGFRSLANVLTF. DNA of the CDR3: TGTGCCTGGAGTGTAACATCGGGGTTCCGGTCCCTGGCCAACGTCCTGACTTTC.